The text below deals with one TCR beta chain. Compared with germline, one end of the junction differs, possibly owing to a read error. Reverse transcription of extracted RNA yielded cDNA, which provided the sequencing template. The repertoire was sequenced with immunoSEQ multiplex PCR; TCRdb's copy has only in-frame clones and lacks some. Among 150,000 to 200,000 clones listed, 50% to 60% were seen once. This entry is derived from a study of CD8+ T cells in alopecia areata. The CDR3 has 13 residues. The germline gives CDR1 SSHAT, CDR2 FNYEAQ (reference sequence). Sequenced sample: CD4+ T cells sorted from blood. The clonotype comes from a human donor in good health. The genes are TRBV7-7 and TRBJ1-1; the D is unclear. In DNA form, the CDR3 reads TGTGCTAGCAGCTTGGAACTAGACACTGAAGCTTTCTTT. Translated, it gives CASSLELDTEAFF.